A single sample gave rise to the 24 T cell receptor beta chains below, sequenced in a study of CXCR3-negative and CXCR3-positive naive CD8 T cells. Via 5' RACE with UMI labels, TRB cDNA libraries were prepared. After re-calling the 5' RACE reads, TCRdb lists one entry per CDR3 protein, DNA absent. This repertoire comprises some 41,000 distinct CDR3 sequences; its ten largest clones make up about 10%. Sequencing was carried out using memory CD8+ T cells from blood. The origin of the receptors is a human donor in good health. Some clones in this sample may be carry-over from other donors' samples.

J is TRBJ1-6 and V is TRBV11-3; without DNA, the TCRdb call of TRBD1 cannot be checked. Germline assignment: CDR1 SGHNT and CDR2 YENEEA. The CDR3 has 12 residues. CDR3 region: CASSTGGSPLHF.

The rearrangement uses TRBV7-9 and TRBJ2-1. The CDR3 runs 14 residues. Germline CDR1 and CDR2: SEHNR and FQNEAQ (reference sequence). CDR3 sequence: CASSSTGPFDEQFF.

The CDR3 region is CASSYLDPNSYNEQFF. The chain links TRBV6-2 or TRBV6-3 to TRBJ2-1; without DNA, the TCRdb call of TRBD2 cannot be checked. Germline V lookup: CDR1 MNHEY, CDR2 SVGEGT. This CDR3 has 16 amino acids.

This clonotype is identified as medium-sized (0.01 to 0.1%) from frequency. The chain employs TRBV6-4 and TRBJ2-2. CDR1 and CDR2 (germline): MRHNA, SNTAGT. The CDR3 is 17 residues long. The CDR3 spells CASSDSSGFPDTGELFF.

The chain joins TRBV7-9 to TRBJ1-2. The germline CDR1 and CDR2 sequences are SEHNR and FQNEAQ (reference sequence). The CDR3 runs 15 residues. The CDR3 here is CASSRGTFSSYGYTF.

This chain links TRBV27 with TRBJ2-7; the TCRdb call, TRBD1, lacks DNA for checking. The germline V gene has CDR1 MNHEY and CDR2 SMNVEV (reference sequence). This CDR3 spans 14 amino acids. The chain's CDR3 is CASRSLTGAGEQYF.

V gene TRBV6-2 or TRBV6-3 combines with J gene TRBJ1-1. The CDR3 totals 14 residues. Germline lookup yields CDR1 MNHEY and CDR2 SVGEGT. CDR3: CASERTEKNTEAFF.

The chain uses TRBV4-3 and TRBJ2-1; TCRdb names TRBD1, which stays unverified in the absence of DNA. From germline, CDR1 is LGHNA and CDR2 YSLEER. The CDR3 has 16 amino acids. The chain's CDR3 is CASSQDGRSSYNEQFF.

This sequence joins TRBV29-1 and TRBJ2-7; there is no DNA to check the TCRdb D call of TRBD2. Per germline, CDR1 SQVTM and CDR2 ANQGSEA. The CDR3 extends over 16 amino acids. The CDR3 loop reads CSVEFVSGGQFYEQYF.

The V and J genes are TRBV27 and TRBJ1-6. The CDR3 spans 14 residues. Germline lookup yields CDR1 MNHEY and CDR2 SMNVEV (reference sequence). CDR3 protein: CASSLAGVGSPLHF.

V usage is TRBV28 and J usage is TRBJ2-1. The CDR3 consists of 13 residues. Germline CDR1 and CDR2: MDHEN and SYDVKM. CDR3 sequence: CASSSNAYNEQFF.

This rearrangement joins TRBV20-1 to TRBJ2-2; TCRdb calls TRBD1, which cannot be checked without DNA. In germline, CDR1 is DFQATT, CDR2 SNEGSKA (reference sequence). This CDR3 has 13 amino acids. This CDR3 reads CSASGGYTGELFF.

The gene calls are TRBV2 and TRBJ1-6. Germline CDR1 reads SNHLY; CDR2 reads FYNNEI. The CDR3 covers 15 residues. CDR3 sequence reads: CASKAESSYNSPLHF.

The rearrangement uses TRBV12-5 and TRBJ1-5; TCRdb's D gene call, TRBD1, goes unchecked for lack of DNA. The germline V gene has CDR1 LGHNT and CDR2 FRNRAP. The CDR3 covers 16 residues. The CDR3 reads CASALPSGTDNQPQHF.

The J gene is TRBJ1-4, the V gene TRBV4-2; TCRdb gives TRBD1 as the D gene, but with no DNA this cannot be confirmed. The germline CDR1 and CDR2 sequences are LGHNA and YNFKEQ. CDR3 length: 16 amino acids. The CDR3 is CASSQDNWDLSEKLFF.

This chain connects TRBV27 to TRBJ1-5; TCRdb's assignment of TRBD1 cannot be checked, as there is no DNA. The germline V gene has CDR1 MNHEY and CDR2 SMNVEV (reference sequence). This CDR3 has 13 residues. The CDR3 spells CASPPQQDQPQHF.

This clonotype ranks as large in terms of frequency. This chain links TRBV7-9 with TRBJ2-7; TCRdb selects TRBD1, and the lack of DNA leaves this call unchecked. CDR1 is SEHNR and CDR2 is FQNEAQ in the germline V gene (reference sequence). The CDR3 is 14 residues long. The CDR3 here is CASSLVGVFDEQYF.

J is TRBJ1-1 and V is TRBV4-3. The CDR3 runs 13 residues. CDR1 and CDR2 from the germline V gene are LGHNA and YSLEER. This CDR3 is CASSQGTNTEAFF.

The chain is built from TRBV7-9 and TRBJ1-3. CDR1 and CDR2 (germline): SEHNR, FQNEAQ (reference sequence). This CDR3 region has 15 residues. CDR3 sequence reads: CASSSPLDSGNTIYF.

The CDR3 loop reads CASSGPAPSDTQYF. This chain joins TRBV6-2 or TRBV6-3 and TRBJ2-3; TCRdb's D call of TRBD1 is untestable without DNA. Germline loops: CDR1 MNHEY, CDR2 SVGEGT. This CDR3 is built from 14 residues.

This chain uses TRBV7-6 with TRBJ2-1; checking the TCRdb D call of TRBD1 is not possible without DNA. The germline gives CDR1 SGHVS, CDR2 FNYEAQ. The CDR3 covers 18 residues. CDR3: CASSLLLGHGAKHNEQFF. Full variable domain (missing parts from reference TRBV7-6 and TRBJ2-1): GAGVSQSPRYKVTKRGQDVALRCDPISGHVSLYWYRQALGQGPEFLTYFNYEAQQDKSGLPNDRFSAERPEGSISTLTIQRTEQRDSAMYRCASSLLLGHGAKHNEQFFGPGTRLTVL.

The chain carries TRBV4-3 and TRBJ2-7. Germline V gene data show CDR1 as LGHNA and CDR2 as YSLEER. CDR3 size: 17 residues. This CDR3 is CASSQDWNGLSSYEQYF.

The chain carries TRBV7-9 and TRBJ1-1; TCRdb indicates TRBD1, and absent DNA this call remains unverified. The germline CDR1 and CDR2 sequences are SEHNR and FQNEAQ (reference sequence). This CDR3 is built from 14 residues. Here the CDR3 reads CASSLGQPPTEAFF.

The chain joins TRBV4-3 to TRBJ1-5. Germline V gives CDR1 LGHNA, CDR2 YSLEER. The CDR3 extends over 14 amino acids. CDR3 sequence: CASSQDSSNQPQHF.